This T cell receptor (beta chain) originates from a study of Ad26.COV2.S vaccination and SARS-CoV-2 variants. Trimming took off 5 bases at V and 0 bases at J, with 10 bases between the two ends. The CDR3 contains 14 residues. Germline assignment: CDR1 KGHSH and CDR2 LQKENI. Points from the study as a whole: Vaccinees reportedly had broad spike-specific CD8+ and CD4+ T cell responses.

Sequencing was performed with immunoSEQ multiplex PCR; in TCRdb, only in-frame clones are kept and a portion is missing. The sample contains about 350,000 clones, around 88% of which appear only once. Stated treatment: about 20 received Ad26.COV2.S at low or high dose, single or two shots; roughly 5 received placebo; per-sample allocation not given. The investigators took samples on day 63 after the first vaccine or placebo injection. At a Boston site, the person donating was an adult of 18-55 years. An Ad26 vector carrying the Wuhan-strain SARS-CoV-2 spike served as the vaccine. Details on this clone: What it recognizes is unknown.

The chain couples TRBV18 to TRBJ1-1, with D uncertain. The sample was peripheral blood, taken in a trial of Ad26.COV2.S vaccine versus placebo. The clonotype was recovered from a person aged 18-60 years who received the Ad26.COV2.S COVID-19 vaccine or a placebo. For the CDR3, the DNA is TGTGCCAGCTCATCCAGGACTCTGAACACTGAAGCTTTCTTT. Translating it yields CASSSRTLNTEAFF.